Listed below are T cell receptor beta chains from one sample, sequenced in a study of T cells in localized non-small cell lung cancer. The method was immunoSEQ multiplex PCR; TCRdb's version includes in-frame clones alone and lacks a portion of them. The sample holds some 25,000 clones, roughly 90% seen once. Sequenced here: peripheral blood, sampled before any cancer treatment. Every receptor here comes from a man aged 40 to 70 with stage III squamous cell lung carcinoma. CDR3s include the opening cysteine and the closing phenylalanine or tryptophan. D genes are given only for firm matches. Only part of the rows carry a size: once, few, many, or a class if the clone is expanded.

V gene: TRBV5-5; J gene: TRBJ1-1; clone size: .; D gene: .; CDR3 DNA: TGTGCCAGCACGTGGGGGAGGGGAAACACTGAAGCTTTCTTT; CDR3 protein: CASTWGRGNTEAFF
V gene: TRBV9; J gene: TRBJ2-2; clone size: .; D gene: TRBD1; CDR3 DNA: TGTGCCAGCAGCGCCTTAGGACAGGGGTTATCCGGGGAGCTGTTTTTT; CDR3 protein: CASSALGQGLSGELFF
V gene: TRBV28; J gene: TRBJ2-3; clone size: .; D gene: TRBD2; CDR3 DNA: TGTGCCAGCATGGTCCTAGCGGGGACAGATACGCAGTATTTT; CDR3 protein: CASMVLAGTDTQYF
V gene: TRBV4-2; J gene: TRBJ2-2; clone size: .; D gene: .; CDR3 DNA: TGTGCCAGCAGCCAAGGGGGCGCCTACACCGGGGAGCTGTTTTTT; CDR3 protein: CASSQGGAYTGELFF
V gene: TRBV7-6; J gene: TRBJ2-1; clone size: .; D gene: TRBD2; CDR3 DNA: TGTGCCAGCAGCCCTACTAGCGGGAGGGGTGATGAGCAGTTCTTC; CDR3 protein: CASSPTSGRGDEQFF
V gene: TRBV4-3; J gene: TRBJ2-7; clone size: .; D gene: TRBD2; CDR3 DNA: TGCGCCAGCAGCCAACAGCGGGGGAGCTACGAGCAGTACTTC; CDR3 protein: CASSQQRGSYEQYF
V gene: TRBV7-9; J gene: TRBJ2-3; clone size: .; D gene: .; CDR3 DNA: TGTGCCAGCAATACCGCAGACACAGATACGCAGTATTTT; CDR3 protein: CASNTADTDTQYF
V gene: TRBV28; J gene: TRBJ2-4; clone size: .; D gene: .; CDR3 DNA: TGTGCCAGCAGTTTCGAGGTTGGTGCGGGCACCAAAAACATTCAGTACTTC; CDR3 protein: CASSFEVGAGTKNIQYF
V gene: TRBV9; J gene: TRBJ2-2; clone size: .; D gene: TRBD1; CDR3 DNA: TGTGCCAGCAGCGCCACAGGGGCGGCCGGGGAGCTGTTTTTT; CDR3 protein: CASSATGAAGELFF
V gene: TRBV4-2; J gene: TRBJ1-2; clone size: .; D gene: .; CDR3 DNA: TGTGCCAGCGCTGGGGTCAACTATGGCTACACCTTC; CDR3 protein: CASAGVNYGYTF
V gene: TRBV28; J gene: TRBJ2-2; clone size: .; D gene: TRBD1; CDR3 DNA: TGTGCCAGCAGTTCCGGACAGGTTAACACCGGGGAGCTGTTTTTT; CDR3 protein: CASSSGQVNTGELFF
V gene: TRBV7-9; J gene: TRBJ1-6; clone size: .; D gene: TRBD1; CDR3 DNA: TGTGCCAGCAGCTTCCGGGACAGTAATTCACCCCTCCACTTT; CDR3 protein: CASSFRDSNSPLHF
V gene: TRBV11-2; J gene: TRBJ2-1; clone size: .; D gene: TRBD2; CDR3 DNA: TGTGCCAGCAGCTTTGGACTAGCGGGGGGGCTTAATGAGCAGTTCTTC; CDR3 protein: CASSFGLAGGLNEQFF
V gene: TRBV19; J gene: TRBJ2-2; clone size: .; D gene: .; CDR3 DNA: TGTGCCAGTAATCGGGGCCTGGGGACCGGGGAGCTGTTTTTT; CDR3 protein: CASNRGLGTGELFF
V gene: TRBV28; J gene: TRBJ2-1; clone size: .; D gene: TRBD2; CDR3 DNA: TGTGCCAGCAGCCTATCTAGCGGGGGGATCTACAATGAGCAGTTCTTC; CDR3 protein: CASSLSSGGIYNEQFF
V gene: TRBV7-8; J gene: TRBJ2-3; clone size: .; D gene: TRBD2; CDR3 DNA: TGTGCCAGCAGCCTAAGGGGAACTAGCGGGAGTTCTACAGATACGCAGTATTTT; CDR3 protein: CASSLRGTSGSSTDTQYF
V gene: TRBV15; J gene: TRBJ1-5; clone size: .; D gene: .; CDR3 DNA: TGTGCCACCAGCAGAGCCGGGACCGCGAATCAGCCCCAGCATTTT; CDR3 protein: CATSRAGTANQPQHF
V gene: TRBV18; J gene: TRBJ1-4; clone size: once; D gene: .; CDR3 DNA: TGTGCCAGCTCACCAGGGGGAACTAATGAAAAACTGTTTTTT; CDR3 protein: CASSPGGTNEKLFF
V gene: TRBV7-2; J gene: TRBJ2-1; clone size: .; D gene: TRBD2; CDR3 DNA: TGTGCCAGCAGCCCAATGGGGACTAGCGGGTTCTCCGAGCAGTTCTTC; CDR3 protein: CASSPMGTSGFSEQFF
V gene: TRBV28; J gene: TRBJ2-1; clone size: .; D gene: TRBD2; CDR3 DNA: TGTGCCAGCAGAGACACCGGGCGGGGGGGCCGTGATGAGCAGTTCTTC; CDR3 protein: CASRDTGRGGRDEQFF
V gene: TRBV9; J gene: TRBJ2-1; clone size: .; D gene: TRBD1; CDR3 DNA: TGTGCCAGCAGCTCCACTCGGACAGGGGAGAATGAGCAGTTCTTC; CDR3 protein: CASSSTRTGENEQFF
V gene: TRBV4-1; J gene: TRBJ1-3; clone size: .; D gene: .; CDR3 DNA: TGCGCCAGCAGCCAAGGGGAGAGATCTGGAAACACCATATATTTT; CDR3 protein: CASSQGERSGNTIYF
V gene: TRBV10-3; J gene: TRBJ1-2; clone size: .; D gene: TRBD1; CDR3 DNA: TGTGCCATCAAGAAGGACAGGGGGCATCATGGCTACACCTTC; CDR3 protein: CAIKKDRGHHGYTF
V gene: TRBV5-5; J gene: TRBJ1-3; clone size: .; D gene: TRBD1; CDR3 DNA: TGTGCCAGCAGCTCAGGGGGCATTATCAACACCATATATTTT; CDR3 protein: CASSSGGIINTIYF
V gene: TRBV6-1; J gene: TRBJ2-5; clone size: .; D gene: TRBD2; CDR3 DNA: TGTGCCAGCAGTGGAGCGGGCGGGGGTTTCCAAGAGACCCAGTACTTC; CDR3 protein: CASSGAGGGFQETQYF
V gene: TRBV28; J gene: TRBJ2-1; clone size: .; D gene: .; CDR3 DNA: TGTGCCAGCAGTTTAACTAGTCGCTCCTACAATGAGCAGTTCTTC; CDR3 protein: CASSLTSRSYNEQFF
V gene: TRBV27; J gene: TRBJ2-1; clone size: .; D gene: .; CDR3 DNA: TGTGCCAGCAGTTTTCAGGGGTCGGATGAGCAGTTCTTC; CDR3 protein: CASSFQGSDEQFF
V gene: TRBV7-3; J gene: TRBJ2-3; clone size: .; D gene: .; CDR3 DNA: TGTGCCAGCAGCTTATCCCAGATCGCAGATACGCAGTATTTT; CDR3 protein: CASSLSQIADTQYF
V gene: TRBV5-6; J gene: TRBJ1-5; clone size: once; D gene: .; CDR3 DNA: TGTGCCAGCAGCGCCAAACATACCAATCAGCCCCAGCATTTT; CDR3 protein: CASSAKHTNQPQHF
V gene: TRBV7-9; J gene: TRBJ2-5; clone size: .; D gene: .; CDR3 DNA: TGTGCCAGCAGCAAGTGGGAGTACCAAGAGACCCAGTACTTC; CDR3 protein: CASSKWEYQETQYF
V gene: TRBV4-2; J gene: TRBJ1-4; clone size: .; D gene: .; CDR3 DNA: TGTGCCAGCAGCCGTGGTGAAGGAACAACTAATGAAAAACTGTTTTTT; CDR3 protein: CASSRGEGTTNEKLFF
V gene: TRBV7-3; J gene: TRBJ1-5; clone size: .; D gene: .; CDR3 DNA: TGTGCCAGCAGTTCCCAGGGAGGTGGAAATCAGCCCCAGCATTTT; CDR3 protein: CASSSQGGGNQPQHF